Here is one T cell receptor beta chain with its context. Its antigen is not identified. It was with 60 Vbeta and 13 Jbeta primers that the PCR ran. Repertoires were generated with immunoSEQ multiplex PCR, while TCRdb's copy carries only in-frame clones and drops some. The repertoire table contains 60,000 to 90,000 clones. This entry is derived from a study of cytomegalovirus exposure and HLA in healthy donors. Regarding the study as a whole: When a later analysis compared HLA-associated TCR beta chains with equally common others, the HLA-associated chains turned out to be more clonally expanded and to have lower generation probabilities. Most sequenced TCRs were rare (though some public TCRs occurred in many donors). TCR beta sequences reportedly predicted the HLA-A and HLA-B alleles of most subjects accurately. Researchers had no immune exposure information except CMV serostatus available.

Germline loops: CDR1 SEHNR, CDR2 FQNEAQ (reference sequence). This CDR3 is built from 12 residues. V dropped 1 base and J dropped 10 bases, with 9 bases sitting between them. The clonotype originates from a woman between 40 and 50 years old in good health and CMV-seropositive. The sequenced sample was PBMCs. This chain joins TRBV7-9 and TRBJ2-3; no reliable D call. The CDR3 DNA reads TGTGCCAGCAGCTTAGTGAACAGCCCGCAGTATTTT. This sequence encodes CASSLVNSPQYF.